This T cell receptor beta chain was recorded in a study of T cell changes during pregnancy in multiple sclerosis. There are 17 residues in the CDR3. Germline trimming cut 5 bases from V and 3 bases from J; bases unmatched to any gene: 9. The germline CDR1 and CDR2 sequences are SGHVS and FNYEAQ. Assay used: immunoSEQ multiplex PCR; TCRdb lists only in-frame clones, some missing. Found here are 40,000 to 60,000 clones, about nine tenths of them singletons; the top ten hold approximately 1.6%. Material: peripheral blood, obtained in the first trimester of pregnancy. The clonotype was recovered from a female donor in good health, enrolled as a control in a pregnancy study. The V call is TRBV7-6, the J call TRBJ2-3; TRBD1 aligns across 12 bases. The CDR3 DNA reads as TGTGCCAGCAGCCCCAGCGGGGACAGGGGGCTAACAGATACGCAGTATTTT. It translates to CASSPSGDRGLTDTQYF.